This TCR beta chain is drawn from a study of shared clonotypes between healthy human individuals. Profiling relied on immunoSEQ multiplex PCR, and the TCRdb table lists in-frame clones only, not all of them. The sample has 2 million to 2.5 million clones; about nine tenths are singletons. Study results and caveats: A generally larger estimated richness was seen in naive subsets than in memory subsets.

This clone was counted a few times. What it binds is not known. Material: naive CD4+ T cells from PBMCs. As for subset: CD45RA+ positively selected. This TCR came from a man younger than 35 in good health. Some clones in this sample may be carry-over from other donors' samples.

CDR3 amino acids: CASSTGHDNQPQHF. The DNA of the CDR3 is TGTGCCAGCAGTACCGGACATGACAATCAGCCCCAGCATTTT. The chain couples TRBV28 to TRBJ1-5, with a possible D match to TRBD1 (5 bases). This CDR3 region has 14 residues. The V gene lost 5 bases and the J gene lost 3 bases, with 11 bases spanning the gap. The germline gives CDR1 MDHEN, CDR2 SYDVKM. Based on the CDR3 plus reference TRBV28 and TRBJ1-5, the full variable domain is DVKVTQSSRYLVKRTGEKVFLECVQDMDHENMFWYRQDPGLGLRLIYFSYDVKMKEKGDIPEGYSVSREKKERFSLILESASTNQTSMYLCASSTGHDNQPQHFGDGTRLSIL.